These T cell receptor beta chains were read from a single sample in a study of blood T cell repertoires in COVID-19. The data were produced by immunoSEQ multiplex PCR, yet TCRdb's version contains in-frame clones alone and is incomplete. The sample includes around 300,000 clones, 89% of them seen just once. The sequencing input was peripheral blood. Receptors originate from a woman aged 40 to 55 who had recovered from COVID-19. Each CDR3 is given without its conserved first and last residue. The order of the fields is CDR3 length, V gene, J gene, CDR3 protein.

len: 13; v_gene: TRBV28; j_gene: TRBJ2-7; CDR3aa: ASSGGYQSSYEQY
len: 12; v_gene: TRBV23-1; j_gene: TRBJ2-2; CDR3aa: ASSLHSNTGELF
len: 16; v_gene: TRBV28; j_gene: TRBJ2-7; CDR3aa: ASSFDRWGGGSSYEQY
len: 11; v_gene: TRBV12-3/TRBV12-4; j_gene: TRBJ1-2; CDR3aa: ASILQGNYGYT
len: 12; v_gene: TRBV4-2; j_gene: TRBJ2-1; CDR3aa: ASSQETGSGEQF
len: 13; v_gene: TRBV25-1; j_gene: TRBJ2-2; CDR3aa: ASGTAGGVTGELF
len: 12; v_gene: TRBV5-5; j_gene: TRBJ1-1; CDR3aa: ASSFQGRGTEAF
len: 12; v_gene: TRBV15; j_gene: TRBJ1-5; CDR3aa: ATSTRDRNQPQH
len: 10; v_gene: TRBV6-5; j_gene: TRBJ1-2; CDR3aa: ATRSGGYGYT
len: 12; v_gene: TRBV7-9; j_gene: TRBJ2-7; CDR3aa: ASSSGQGASEQY
len: 19; v_gene: TRBV21-1; j_gene: TRBJ2-1; CDR3aa: ASSKGPKPLPRGTSYNEQF
len: 13; v_gene: TRBV10-3; j_gene: TRBJ1-5; CDR3aa: AISDRTGAKQPQH
len: 10; v_gene: TRBV12-3/TRBV12-4; j_gene: TRBJ1-4; CDR3aa: ASSFSGEKLF
len: 13; v_gene: TRBV6-5; j_gene: TRBJ1-5; CDR3aa: ASRPGTGGNQPQH
len: 11; v_gene: TRBV27; j_gene: TRBJ1-5; CDR3aa: ASSLAGNQPQH
len: 14; v_gene: TRBV5-4; j_gene: TRBJ1-2; CDR3aa: ASSLAASEPNYGYT
len: 12; v_gene: TRBV18; j_gene: TRBJ2-7; CDR3aa: ASSPPDRTYEQY
len: 18; v_gene: TRBV4-1; j_gene: TRBJ1-6; CDR3aa: ASSPTYDRGLSSYNSPLH
len: 15; v_gene: TRBV19; j_gene: TRBJ2-2; CDR3aa: ASSRLAGGPGTGELF
len: 12; v_gene: TRBV5-6; j_gene: TRBJ1-4; CDR3aa: ASSLGTGIEKLF
len: 12; v_gene: TRBV7-8; j_gene: TRBJ2-5; CDR3aa: ASSLAVGWETQY
len: 16; v_gene: TRBV4-2; j_gene: TRBJ2-2; CDR3aa: ASSQPLGSTPNTGELF
len: 13; v_gene: TRBV6-5; j_gene: TRBJ1-5; CDR3aa: ASRSSVNSNQPQH
len: 15; v_gene: TRBV3-1/TRBV3-2; j_gene: TRBJ2-2; CDR3aa: ASSPPAGGANTGELF
len: 13; v_gene: TRBV28; j_gene: TRBJ2-3; CDR3aa: ASSFLAGFTDTQY
len: 10; v_gene: TRBV30; j_gene: TRBJ1-4; CDR3aa: ACPQRDEKLF
len: 11; v_gene: TRBV6-5; j_gene: TRBJ2-5; CDR3aa: ASSRDYQETQY
len: 12; v_gene: TRBV27; j_gene: TRBJ2-2; CDR3aa: ASLGFGSTGELF
len: 14; v_gene: TRBV11-2; j_gene: TRBJ2-7; CDR3aa: ASSLAGTSASYEQY